What follows are 7 T cell receptor beta chains derived from one specimen sequenced in a study of Ad26.COV2.S vaccination and SARS-CoV-2 variants. Measured with immunoSEQ multiplex PCR; TCRdb has only the in-frame clones, and not every one. The sample has more than 300,000 clones, 86% seen once; the top ten hold 1.9%. The treatment denotes: around 19 received Ad26.COV2.S at low or high dose, single or two shots; several received placebo; per-sample allocation not given. On day 63 after the first injection, vaccine and placebo recipients gave samples. Sequencing was performed on peripheral blood, taken in a trial of Ad26.COV2.S vaccine versus placebo. These receptors came from a person aged 18-60 years who received the Ad26.COV2.S COVID-19 vaccine or a placebo.

The CDR3 bases are TGTGCCAGCAGCTTAGGGTTTACAGGGGCTCCTTACAATGAGCAGTTCTTC. It specifies CASSLGFTGAPYNEQFF. The chain is built from TRBV7-2 and TRBJ2-1; 7 bases match TRBD1. The CDR3 sequence is 17 residues long. V trimming: 1 base; J trimming: 4 bases; junction bases outside the gene matches: 10. Germline CDR1 is SGHTA and CDR2 is FQGNSA.

With respect to this clone: In the same sample, other DNA sequences code for this CDR3. This chain joins TRBV5-6 and TRBJ2-7; unclear D gene. The CDR3 loop spans 12 amino acids. Trimming stripped 0 bases from V and 3 bases from J, with 4 bases between. From germline, CDR1 is SGHDT and CDR2 YYEEEE. For the CDR3, the DNA is TGTGCCAGCAGCTTGGCGGACTACGAGCAGTACTTC. Translated, it gives CASSLADYEQYF.

CDR3 amino acids: CASSLLEDNSPLHF. CDR3 nucleotide sequence: TGCGCCAGCAGCTTGCTAGAAGATAATTCACCCCTCCACTTT. This sequence joins TRBV5-1 and TRBJ1-6, with D unclear. This CDR3 region has 14 residues. The ends were cut back, 1 base at V and 5 bases at J, with 7 bases in the middle. Germline loops: CDR1 SGHRS, CDR2 YFSETQ.

With respect to this clone: The junction does not match germline at one end; this may be a read error. This chain links TRBV3-1 (or the pseudogene TRBV3-2) with TRBJ1-1; D remains unclear. Germline V gene sequence: CDR1 LGHDT, CDR2 YNNKEL (reference sequence). This CDR3 is 12 amino acids long. The CDR3 DNA is TGTGCCAGCAGCCAAGATCAAGGGCCCCGGTACTTT. This encodes CASSQDQGPRYF.

The genes are TRBV2 and TRBJ2-7, with 7 bases that match TRBD2. This CDR3 contains 13 residues. The junction had 8 bases not matched to a gene; V was cut back by 8 bases and J by 4 bases. The germline CDR1 and CDR2 sequences are SNHLY and FYNNEI. The CDR3 bases are TGTGCCAGCGGCCGACTAGCTGGATACGAGCAGTACTTC. Translating gives CASGRLAGYEQYF.

This clone was observed a single time. This chain links TRBV2 with TRBJ1-5; D call uncertain. V was trimmed by 5 bases and J by 5 bases, leaving 10 bases between them. The CDR3 extends over 13 amino acids. In germline, CDR1 is SNHLY, CDR2 FYNNEI. The CDR3 protein is CASSREGDQPQHF. CDR3 nucleotide sequence: TGTGCCAGCAGTAGGGAGGGTGATCAGCCCCAGCATTTT.

The chain is built from TRBV2 and TRBJ2-3; D gene unclear. With 2 bases removed from V and 3 bases from J, the gap between germline ends came to 18 bases. Germline V gene sequence: CDR1 SNHLY, CDR2 FYNNEI. There are 17 residues in the CDR3. The CDR3 DNA sequence: TGTGCCAGCAGTGAATACCCCCTCGGAAGCGCGACAGATACGCAGTATTTT. As protein: CASSEYPLGSATDTQYF.